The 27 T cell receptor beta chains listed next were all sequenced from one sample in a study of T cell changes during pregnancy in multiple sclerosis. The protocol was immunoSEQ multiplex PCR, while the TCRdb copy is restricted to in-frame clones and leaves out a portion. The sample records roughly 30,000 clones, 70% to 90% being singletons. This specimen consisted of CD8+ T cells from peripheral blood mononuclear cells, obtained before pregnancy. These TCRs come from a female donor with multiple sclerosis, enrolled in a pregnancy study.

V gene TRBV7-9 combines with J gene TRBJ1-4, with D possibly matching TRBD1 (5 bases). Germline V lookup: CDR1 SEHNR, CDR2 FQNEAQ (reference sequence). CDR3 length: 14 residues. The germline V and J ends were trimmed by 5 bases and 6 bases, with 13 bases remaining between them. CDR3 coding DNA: TGTGCCAGCAGCCCCAGGGATCAGGATGAAAAACTGTTTTTT. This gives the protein CASSPRDQDEKLFF.

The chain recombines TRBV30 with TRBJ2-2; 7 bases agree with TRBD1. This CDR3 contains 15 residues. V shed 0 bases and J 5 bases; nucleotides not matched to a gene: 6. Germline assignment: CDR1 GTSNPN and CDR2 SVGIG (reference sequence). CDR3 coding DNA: TGTGCCTGGAGTGTACTGGACAGGTCGACCGGGGAGCTGTTTTTT. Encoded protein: CAWSVLDRSTGELFF.

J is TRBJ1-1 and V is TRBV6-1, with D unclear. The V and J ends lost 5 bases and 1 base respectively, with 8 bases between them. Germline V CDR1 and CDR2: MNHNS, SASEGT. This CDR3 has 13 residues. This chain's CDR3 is CASSKTENTEAFF. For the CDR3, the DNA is TGTGCCAGCAGTAAGACTGAGAACACTGAAGCTTTCTTT.

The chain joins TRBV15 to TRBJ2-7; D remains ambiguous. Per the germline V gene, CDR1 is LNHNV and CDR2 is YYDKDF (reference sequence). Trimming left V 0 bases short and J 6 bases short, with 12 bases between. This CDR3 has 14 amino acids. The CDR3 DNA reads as TGTGCCACCAGCAGAGATCTCAGCGATGTCGAGCAGTACTTC. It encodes CATSRDLSDVEQYF. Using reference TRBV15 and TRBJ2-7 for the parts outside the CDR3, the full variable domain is DAMVIQNPRYQVTQFGKPVTLSCSQTLNHNVMYWYQQKSSQAPKLLFHYYDKDFNNEADTPDNFQSRRPNTSFCFLDIRSPGLGDTAMYLCATSRDLSDVEQYFGPGTRLTVT.

The CDR3 nucleotides read TGTGCCAGCAGCGTGGACAGAGACTACGAGCAGTACTTC. It yields the protein CASSVDRDYEQYF. This sequence joins TRBV13 and TRBJ2-7, with D possibly matching TRBD1 (6 bases). From germline, CDR1 is PRHDT and CDR2 FYEKMQ (reference sequence). The CDR3 runs to 13 residues. Trimming pared 5 bases from V and 3 bases from J, leaving 11 bases between.

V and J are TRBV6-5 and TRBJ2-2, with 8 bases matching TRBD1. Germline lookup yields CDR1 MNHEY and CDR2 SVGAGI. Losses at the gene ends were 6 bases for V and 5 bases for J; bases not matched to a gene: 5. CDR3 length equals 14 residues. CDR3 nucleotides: TGTGCCAGCAGCCGACAGGGGCTGACCGGGGAGCTGTTTTTT. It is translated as CASSRQGLTGELFF.

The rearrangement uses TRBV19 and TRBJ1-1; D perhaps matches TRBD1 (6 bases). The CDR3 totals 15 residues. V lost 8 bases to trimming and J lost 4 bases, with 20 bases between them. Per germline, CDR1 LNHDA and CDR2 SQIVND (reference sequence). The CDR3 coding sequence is TGTGCCAGTCTAGGACAGAGGGCTGAAAGCACTGAAGCTTTCTTT. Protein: CASLGQRAESTEAFF.

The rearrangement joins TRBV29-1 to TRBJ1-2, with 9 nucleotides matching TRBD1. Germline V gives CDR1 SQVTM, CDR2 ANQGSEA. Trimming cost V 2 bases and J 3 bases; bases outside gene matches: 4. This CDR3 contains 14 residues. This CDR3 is CSVEWGQGDYGYTF. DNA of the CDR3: TGCAGCGTTGAATGGGGACAGGGTGACTATGGCTACACCTTC.

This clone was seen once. CDR3: CASSERGNSNQPQHF. CDR3 sequence (DNA): TGTGCCAGCAGTGAAAGGGGGAATAGCAATCAGCCCCAGCATTTT. The rearrangement links TRBV6-1 to TRBJ1-5, with D perhaps matching TRBD1 (6 bases). The V gene's germline CDR1 is MNHNS and CDR2 SASEGT. V shed 2 bases and J shed 0 bases, with 8 bases lying between them. This CDR3 contains 15 residues.

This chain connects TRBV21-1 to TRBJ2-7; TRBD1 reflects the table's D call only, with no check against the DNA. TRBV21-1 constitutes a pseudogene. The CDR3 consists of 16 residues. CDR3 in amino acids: CASSKIWDRMTYEQYF. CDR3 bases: TGTGCCAGCAGCAAAATCTGGGACAGGATGACCTACGAGCAGTACTTC.

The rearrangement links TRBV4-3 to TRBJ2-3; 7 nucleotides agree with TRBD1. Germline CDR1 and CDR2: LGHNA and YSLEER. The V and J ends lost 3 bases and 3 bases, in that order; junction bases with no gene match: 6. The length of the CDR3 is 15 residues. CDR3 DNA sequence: TGCGCCAGCAGCCACGGCAGGGGGAAAACAGATACGCAGTATTTT. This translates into CASSHGRGKTDTQYF.

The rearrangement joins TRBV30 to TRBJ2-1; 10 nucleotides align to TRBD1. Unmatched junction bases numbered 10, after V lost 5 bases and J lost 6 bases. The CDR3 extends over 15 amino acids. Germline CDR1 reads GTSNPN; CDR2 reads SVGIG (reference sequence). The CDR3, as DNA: TGTGCCTGGGGCCCCGGGACAGGGGCCATCAATGAGCAGTTCTTC. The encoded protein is CAWGPGTGAINEQFF.

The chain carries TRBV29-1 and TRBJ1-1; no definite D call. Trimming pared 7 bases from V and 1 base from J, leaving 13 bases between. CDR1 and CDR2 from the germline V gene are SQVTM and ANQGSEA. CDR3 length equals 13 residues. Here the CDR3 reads CSAPGSGNTEAFF. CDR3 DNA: TGCAGCGCCCCGGGAAGTGGGAACACTGAAGCTTTCTTT. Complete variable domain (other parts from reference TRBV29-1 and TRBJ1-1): SAVISQKPSRDICQRGTSLTIQCQVDSQVTMMFWYRQQPGQSLTLIATANQGSEATYESGFVIDKFPISRPNLTFSTLTVSNMSPEDSSIYLCSAPGSGNTEAFFGQGTRLTVV.

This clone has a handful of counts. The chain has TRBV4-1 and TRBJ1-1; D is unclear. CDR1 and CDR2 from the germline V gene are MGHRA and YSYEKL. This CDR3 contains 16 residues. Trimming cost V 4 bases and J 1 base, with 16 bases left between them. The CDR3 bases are TGCGCCAGCAGCCTCCATAGACTAGGGCGGAACACTGAAGCTTTCTTT. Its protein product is CASSLHRLGRNTEAFF.

CDR3 sequence: CASSQDRSSYNSPLHF. CDR3 bases: TGTGCCAGCAGCCAAGACAGAAGCTCCTATAATTCACCCCTCCACTTT. V is TRBV14 and J is TRBJ1-6; D remains ambiguous. Germline V gene sequence: CDR1 SGHDN, CDR2 FVKESK. This CDR3 region has 16 residues. Trimming took off 0 bases at V and 0 bases at J, with 6 bases between the two ends.

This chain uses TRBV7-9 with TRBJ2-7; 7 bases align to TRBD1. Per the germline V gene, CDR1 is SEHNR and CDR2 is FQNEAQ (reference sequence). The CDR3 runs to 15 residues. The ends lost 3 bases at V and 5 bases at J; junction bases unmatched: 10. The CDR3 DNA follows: TGTGCCAGCAGCTTGTCCTCAGGGGGTCCCAACGAGCAGTACTTC. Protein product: CASSLSSGGPNEQYF.

The DNA of the CDR3 is TGTGCGTGGGGGGTTGACACCGGGGAGCTGTTTTTT. Amino acids: CAWGVDTGELFF. The V gene is TRBV7-9, the J gene TRBJ2-2, with a weak D call TRBD2 (6 bases). This CDR3 region has 12 residues. Germline V CDR1 and CDR2: SEHNR, FQNEAQ (reference sequence).

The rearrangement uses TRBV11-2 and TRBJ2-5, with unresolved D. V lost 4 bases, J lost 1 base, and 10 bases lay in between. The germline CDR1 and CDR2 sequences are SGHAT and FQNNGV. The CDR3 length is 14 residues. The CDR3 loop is CASSSRRFQETQYF. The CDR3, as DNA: TGTGCCAGCAGCTCCCGTCGGTTCCAAGAGACCCAGTACTTC.

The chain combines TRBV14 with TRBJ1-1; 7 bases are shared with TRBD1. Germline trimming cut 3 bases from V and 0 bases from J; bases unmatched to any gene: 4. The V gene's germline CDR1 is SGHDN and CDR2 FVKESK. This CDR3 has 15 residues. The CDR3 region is CASSHYDRVNTEAFF. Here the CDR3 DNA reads TGTGCCAGCAGCCATTACGACAGGGTGAACACTGAAGCTTTCTTT.

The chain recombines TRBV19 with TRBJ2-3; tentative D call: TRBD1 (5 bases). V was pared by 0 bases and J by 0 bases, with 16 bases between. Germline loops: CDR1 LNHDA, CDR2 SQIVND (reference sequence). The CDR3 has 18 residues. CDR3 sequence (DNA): TGTGCCAGTAGTATAGATCTAGAGGACATAGAGAGCACAGATACGCAGTATTTT. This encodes CASSIDLEDIESTDTQYF.

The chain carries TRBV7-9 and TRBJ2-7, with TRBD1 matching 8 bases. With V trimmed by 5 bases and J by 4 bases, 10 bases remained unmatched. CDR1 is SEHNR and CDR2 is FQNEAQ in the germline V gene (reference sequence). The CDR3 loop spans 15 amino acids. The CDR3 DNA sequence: TGTGCCAGCAGCCACCAGGGGGCCCCCGGGTACGAGCAGTACTTC. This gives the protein CASSHQGAPGYEQYF.

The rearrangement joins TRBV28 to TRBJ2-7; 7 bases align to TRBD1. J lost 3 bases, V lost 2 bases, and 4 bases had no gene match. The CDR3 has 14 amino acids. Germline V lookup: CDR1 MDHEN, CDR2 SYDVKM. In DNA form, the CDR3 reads TGTGCCAGCAGTTTAAGGGACAGATACTACGAGCAGTACTTC. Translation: CASSLRDRYYEQYF.

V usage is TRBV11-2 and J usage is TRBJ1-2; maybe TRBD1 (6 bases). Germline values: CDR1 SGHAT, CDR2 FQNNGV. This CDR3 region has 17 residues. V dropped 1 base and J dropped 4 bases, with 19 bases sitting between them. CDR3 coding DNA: TGTGCCAGCAGCTTAGGATGGACAGATCCGGGCCCCTATGGCTACACCTTC. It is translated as CASSLGWTDPGPYGYTF. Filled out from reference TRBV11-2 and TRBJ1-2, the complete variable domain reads EAGVAQSPRYKIIEKRQSVAFWCNPISGHATLYWYQQILGQGPKLLIQFQNNGVVDDSQLPKDRFSAERLKGVDSTLKIQPAKLEDSAVYLCASSLGWTDPGPYGYTFGSGTRLTVV.

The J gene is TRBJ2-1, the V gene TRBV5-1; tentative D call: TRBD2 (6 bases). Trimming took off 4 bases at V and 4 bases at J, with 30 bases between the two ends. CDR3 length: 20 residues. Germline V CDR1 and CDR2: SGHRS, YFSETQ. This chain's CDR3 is CASSQPKGFTSSAPYNEQFF. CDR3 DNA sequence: TGCGCCAGCAGCCAACCGAAGGGGTTTACTAGCTCGGCGCCTTACAATGAGCAGTTCTTC. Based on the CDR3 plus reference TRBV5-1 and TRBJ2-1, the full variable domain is KAGVTQTPRYLIKTRGQQVTLSCSPISGHRSVSWYQQTPGQGLQFLFEYFSETQRNKGNFPGRFSGRQFSNSRSEMNVSTLELGDSALYLCASSQPKGFTSSAPYNEQFFGPGTRLTVL.

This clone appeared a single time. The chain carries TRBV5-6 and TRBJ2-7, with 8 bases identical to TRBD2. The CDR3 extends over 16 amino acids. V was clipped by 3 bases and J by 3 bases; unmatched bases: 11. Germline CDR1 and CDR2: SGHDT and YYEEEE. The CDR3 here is CASSWEPAGAHYEQYF. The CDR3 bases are TGTGCCAGCAGCTGGGAACCAGCGGGGGCCCACTACGAGCAGTACTTC.

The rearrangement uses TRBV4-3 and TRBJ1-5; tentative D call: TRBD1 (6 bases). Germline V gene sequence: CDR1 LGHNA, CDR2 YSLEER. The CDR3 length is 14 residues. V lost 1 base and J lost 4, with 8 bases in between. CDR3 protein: CASSQVQGNQPQHF. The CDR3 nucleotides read TGCGCCAGCAGCCAAGTCCAGGGGAATCAGCCCCAGCATTTT.

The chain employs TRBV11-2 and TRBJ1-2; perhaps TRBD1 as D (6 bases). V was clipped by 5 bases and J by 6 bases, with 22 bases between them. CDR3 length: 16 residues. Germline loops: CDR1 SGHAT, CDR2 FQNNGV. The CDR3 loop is CASSPTTGLPLDGYTF. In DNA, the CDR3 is TGTGCCAGCAGCCCTACTACAGGGCTCCCCCTCGATGGCTACACCTTC.